This T cell receptor (beta chain) was obtained from a study of blood T cell repertoires in COVID-19. Turning to the study itself: Both acute and convalescent COVID-19 samples were obtained from the United States, Italy and Spain.

With V trimmed by 1 base and J by 0 bases, 3 bases remained unmatched. CDR1 is SGHTA, CDR2 FQGNSA, per germline. This CDR3 is built from 16 residues. Libraries were prepared by immunoSEQ multiplex PCR; TCRdb keeps only in-frame clonotypes and omits some of them. The sample has under 300,000 clones; about 87% are singletons. Membership in each cohort depended on participant-reported clinical history. The material sequenced was PBMCs or T cells enriched from blood (not recorded which). The origin of this receptor is a woman in her thirties or forties who had been exposed to COVID-19. The gene calls are TRBV7-2 and TRBJ2-7; 10 nucleotides line up with TRBD1. CDR3 bases: TGTGCCAGCAGCTTAGACTGGACAGGGGGCTCCTACGAGCAGTACTTC. Translating it yields CASSLDWTGGSYEQYF. Based on the CDR3 plus reference TRBV7-2 and TRBJ2-7, the full variable domain is GAGVSQSPSNKVTEKGKDVELRCDPISGHTALYWYRQSLGQGLEFLIYFQGNSAPDKSGLPSDRFSAERTGGSVSTLTIQRTQQEDSAVYLCASSLDWTGGSYEQYFGPGTRLTVT.